Below, 22 T cell receptor beta chains from the same sample are listed, as sequenced in a study of post-analysis software for immune sequencing data. Study-level results: Patients carried five TRBV segments more frequently than controls did, and TRBV5-6, TRBV5-1 and TRBV20-1 were among them.

Libraries were made from TCR beta cDNA, and they carried unique molecular identifiers. TCRdb processed the PCR reads anew with MiXCR; each CDR3 protein has one entry. The sample yields 450,000 to 700,000 distinct CDR3 sequences, 40% to 50% seen once. Their antigen targets remain unknown. The sample consisted of blood. Source of these receptors: a girl aged 5-17 years with multiple sclerosis.

J is TRBJ2-1 and V is TRBV12-3 or TRBV12-4; the D gene is possibly TRBD1 (5 bases). V was cut by 10 bases and J by 0 bases, with 16 bases left in between. The CDR3 consists of 15 residues. In nucleotides, the CDR3 is TGTGCCACCACAGGCGCGAGTCACTCCTACAATGAGCAGTTCTTC. It encodes CATTGASHSYNEQFF.

The chain carries TRBV24-1 and TRBJ1-1; the D gene is possibly TRBD1 (6 bases). Trimming stripped 5 bases from V and 2 bases from J, with 14 bases between. Germline loops: CDR1 KGHDR, CDR2 SFDVKD. This CDR3 has 15 residues. The CDR3, as DNA: TGTGCCACCAGTGCGACAGGAAACCCCAACACTGAAGCTTTCTTT. Translated: CATSATGNPNTEAFF.

This clonotype turned up a few times. This chain joins TRBV6-2 or TRBV6-3 and TRBJ2-1; D gene ambiguous. V shed 8 bases and J shed 6 bases, with 14 bases lying between them. CDR1 is MNHEY, CDR2 SVGEGT, per germline. CDR3 length: 13 residues. CDR3 residues: CASAGPSGNEQFF. In nucleotides, the CDR3 is TGTGCCAGCGCTGGGCCATCGGGCAATGAGCAGTTCTTC.

Only a few counts were recorded for this clonotype. J is TRBJ1-1 and V is TRBV12-3 or TRBV12-4; D might be TRBD1 (5 bases). This CDR3 spans 13 amino acids. V lost 2 bases, J lost 3 bases, and 7 bases lay in between. This CDR3 reads CASSLIGDTEAFF. As DNA, the CDR3 is TGTGCCAGCAGTTTAATAGGGGACACTGAAGCTTTCTTT.

J is TRBJ1-2 and V is TRBV12-3 or TRBV12-4, with D hard to call. There are 14 residues in the CDR3. V lost 7 bases and J 4 bases, leaving 16 bases between the germline ends. The CDR3 loop is CASTAEQLIYGYTF. The CDR3 region has the DNA TGTGCCAGCACCGCGGAACAGTTGATCTATGGCTACACCTTC.

The CDR3 protein is CASSLVPGTSGASSYNEQFF. CDR3 DNA: TGCGCCAGCAGCTTGGTTCCCGGGACTAGCGGGGCGAGCTCCTACAATGAGCAGTTCTTC. The J gene is TRBJ2-1, the V gene TRBV5-1; 13 bases fit TRBD2. After removal of 0 bases from V and 0 bases from J, the junction contained 9 bases not matched to a gene. Per germline, CDR1 SGHRS and CDR2 YFSETQ. This CDR3 is built from 20 residues.

V gene TRBV20-1 combines with J gene TRBJ2-1; 10 bases match TRBD1. Per germline, CDR1 DFQATT and CDR2 SNEGSKA (reference sequence). This CDR3 spans 13 amino acids. The junction had 6 bases not matched to a gene; V was cut back by 7 bases and J by 6 bases. The CDR3 loop reads CSGRTGGGNEQFF. The DNA for the CDR3 is TGCAGTGGGAGGACAGGGGGGGGCAATGAGCAGTTCTTC.

The CDR3 spells CASSLAPTGANSPLHF. In nucleotides, the CDR3 is TGCGCCAGCAGCTTGGCCCCGACAGGGGCCAATTCACCCCTCCACTTT. The genes are TRBV5-1 and TRBJ1-6; 8 positions agree with TRBD1. V shed 0 bases and J 7 bases; nucleotides not matched to a gene: 6. The V gene's germline CDR1 is SGHRS and CDR2 YFSETQ. This CDR3 region has 16 residues. The complete variable domain, with remaining parts taken from reference TRBV5-1 and TRBJ1-6, reads KAGVTQTPRYLIKTRGQQVTLSCSPISGHRSVSWYQQTPGQGLQFLFEYFSETQRNKGNFPGRFSGRQFSNSRSEMNVSTLELGDSALYLCASSLAPTGANSPLHFGNGTRLTVT.

The chain couples TRBV11-2 to TRBJ2-3, with 7 bases identical to TRBD2. Unmatched junction bases numbered 9, after V lost 1 base and J lost 5 bases. Looked up from germline, CDR1 is SGHAT and CDR2 is FQNNGV. This CDR3 has 16 amino acids. DNA for the CDR3: TGTGCCAGCAGCTTAGTCGGAGCGGGGTTATTAGATACGCAGTATTTT. Amino acids: CASSLVGAGLLDTQYF.

This chain links TRBV6-2 or TRBV6-3 with TRBJ2-1; D perhaps matches TRBD2 (5 bases). With 3 bases removed from V and 1 base from J, the gap between germline ends came to 19 bases. The germline V gene has CDR1 MNHEY and CDR2 SVGEGT. This CDR3 spans 18 amino acids. The CDR3: CASSYDSTIGSSYNEQFF. DNA of the CDR3: TGTGCCAGCAGTTATGATAGTACAATAGGGAGTTCCTACAATGAGCAGTTCTTC.

This chain connects TRBV30 to TRBJ1-1; maybe TRBD1 (5 bases). V lost 3 bases and J 3 bases, leaving 11 bases between the germline ends. The CDR3 covers 13 residues. Looked up from germline, CDR1 is GTSNPN and CDR2 is SVGIG (reference sequence). CDR3 in amino acids: CAWRPGTDTEAFF. CDR3 bases: TGTGCCTGGAGGCCAGGGACGGACACTGAAGCTTTCTTT.

This clonotype has just a few counts. The chain has TRBV7-8 and TRBJ2-1, with 7 bases aligning to TRBD2. Trimming at V came to 1 base and at J to 2 bases, leaving 11 bases not matched to a gene. The CDR3 sequence is 18 residues long. Germline V lookup: CDR1 SGHVS, CDR2 FQNEAQ. The CDR3 DNA reads as TGTGCCAGCAGCTTAGGCCCTGGGGCGGGAGTCCCCTACAATGAGCAGTTCTTC. The encoded protein is CASSLGPGAGVPYNEQFF.

CDR3 in amino acids: CASTRGWGYQETQYF. CDR3 bases: TGTGCCAGCACCCGGGGGTGGGGGTACCAAGAGACCCAGTACTTC. The J gene is TRBJ2-5, the V gene TRBV21-1; TRBD1, the table's D call, was not compared with the DNA. TRBV21-1 constitutes a pseudogene. This CDR3 is 15 amino acids long.

This chain joins TRBV25-1 and TRBJ2-4, with a tentative D call TRBD1 (5 bases). The J call is doubtful: the DNA matches TRBJ2-7 better. The CDR3 extends over 11 amino acids. Per the germline V gene, CDR1 is MGHDK and CDR2 is SYGVNS. CDR3 in DNA: TGTGCCAGCATGGGGCCCTACGAGCAGTACTTC. This encodes CASMGPYEQYF.

This sequence joins TRBV3-1 and TRBJ1-5; D is uncertain. The CDR3 contains 14 residues. Germline lookup yields CDR1 LGHDT and CDR2 YNNKEL (reference sequence). V was cut by 3 bases and J by 4 bases, with 10 bases left in between. The CDR3 DNA follows: TGTGCCAGCAGCCACAGTCTGGAGAATCAGCCCCAGCATTTT. Translating it yields CASSHSLENQPQHF. The variable domain in full, completed from reference TRBV3-1 and TRBJ1-5, reads DTAVSQTPKYLVTQMGNDKSIKCEQNLGHDTMYWYKQDSKKFLKIMFSYNNKELIINETVPNRFSPKSPDKAHLNLHINSLELGDSAVYFCASSHSLENQPQHFGDGTRLSIL.

V gene TRBV12-3 or TRBV12-4 combines with J gene TRBJ2-3; TRBD2 is a possible D gene (5 bases). The CDR3 consists of 16 residues. Trimming pared 1 base from V and 5 bases from J, leaving 16 bases between. The CDR3 region is CASSLGASNQLDTQYF. CDR3 coding DNA: TGTGCCAGCAGTTTAGGGGCTAGCAATCAACTAGATACGCAGTATTTT.

V usage is TRBV5-1 and J usage is TRBJ1-4; D is undetermined. CDR1 SGHRS and CDR2 YFSETQ come from the germline V gene. Trimming took 3 bases from V and 6 from J, leaving 12 bases between them. The CDR3 covers 14 residues. CDR3: CASSSWDGDEKLFF. Written as DNA, the CDR3 is TGCGCCAGCAGCTCCTGGGATGGGGATGAAAAACTGTTTTTT.

The chain combines TRBV9 with TRBJ2-5; D is unresolved. This CDR3 is 14 amino acids long. The ends were cut back, 0 bases at V and 4 bases at J, with 10 bases in the middle. From germline, CDR1 is SGDLS and CDR2 YYNGEE. The CDR3 coding sequence is TGTGCCAGCAGCGTAGGGGCAGGATCAGAGACCCAGTACTTC. This codes for CASSVGAGSETQYF.

This clonotype was seen a few times. The rearrangement uses TRBV6-5 and TRBJ2-7; TRBD1 or TRBD2 may be the D gene (5 bases each). CDR3 length equals 13 residues. The germline V gene encodes CDR1 MNHEY and CDR2 SVGAGI. V lost 8 bases and J 9 bases, leaving 20 bases between the germline ends. Here the CDR3 reads CASSNSGPGGQYF. The CDR3 DNA reads TGTGCCAGCTCGAATTCGGGACCCGGAGGGCAGTACTTC.

The chain is built from TRBV5-1 and TRBJ1-4, with a weak D call TRBD1 (6 bases). The CDR3 has 14 residues. Germline CDR1 is SGHRS and CDR2 is YFSETQ. V was trimmed by 9 bases and J by 4 bases, leaving 16 bases between them. In DNA, the CDR3 is TGCGCCACCCGACAGGATCTCCTTAATGAAAAACTGTTTTTT. Its translation: CATRQDLLNEKLFF.

The V and J genes are TRBV10-3 and TRBJ1-1; TRBD1 agrees at 7 bases. Germline CDR1 and CDR2: ENHRY and SYGVKD. The CDR3 is 13 amino acids. V lost 4 bases, J lost 5 bases, and 4 bases stayed unmatched. The CDR3 DNA sequence: TGTGCCATCAGTGTTGACAGGGTAACTGAAGCTTTCTTT. This gives the protein CAISVDRVTEAFF.

The chain couples TRBV12-3 or TRBV12-4 to TRBJ1-1; 7 bases are a match to TRBD1. The CDR3 spans 20 residues. V lost 0 bases to trimming and J lost 0 bases; unmatched junction nucleotides: 16. The CDR3 DNA is TGTGCCAGCAGTTTAGCAGGTGGTCTAGGGCAGGGGGGAGTGAACACTGAAGCTTTCTTT. Its translation is CASSLAGGLGQGGVNTEAFF.